Listed here are 2 T cell receptor beta chains from one sample, sequenced in a study of cytomegalovirus exposure and HLA in healthy donors. The PCR ran on 60 Vbeta and 13 Jbeta primers. The table came from immunoSEQ multiplex PCR; TCRdb's copy has only in-frame clones and leaves some out. The sample contains 40,000 or so clones, roughly nine tenths of which appear only once. The source material was PBMCs. These receptors were collected from a woman aged 40 to 55 in good health and CMV-seropositive.

The CDR3 DNA is TGTGCCAGCAGCTCGAAGGGACTAGCGAACACCGGGGAGCTGTTTTTT. Translating it yields CASSSKGLANTGELFF. V is TRBV2 and J is TRBJ2-2; 8 bases line up with TRBD2. The CDR3 has 16 residues. In germline, CDR1 is SNHLY, CDR2 FYNNEI. The ends lost 6 bases at V and 0 bases at J; junction bases unmatched: 6.

Of note for this clone: At one of its ends the junction is not consistent with the germline gene, which may arise from a read error. At the DNA level, this CDR3 is encoded by other sequences in the same sample as well. The J gene is TRBJ2-3, the V gene TRBV7-2; TRBD2 is a possible D gene (6 bases). The CDR3 runs 14 residues. Germline CDR1 and CDR2: SGHTA and FQGNSA. Here the CDR3 DNA reads TGCGCCAGCAGCATAAGACTAGGACCAGATACGCAGTATTTT. It specifies CASSIRLGPDTQYF. Filled out from reference TRBV7-2 and TRBJ2-3, the complete variable domain reads GAGVSQSPSNKVTEKGKDVELRCDPISGHTALYWYRQSLGQGLEFLIYFQGNSAPDKSGLPSDRFSAERTGGSVSTLTIQRTQQEDSAVYLCASSIRLGPDTQYFGPGTRLTVL.